These T cell receptor beta chains were read from a single sample in a study of blood T cells in healthy people across ages. TCRdb re-called the 5' RACE reads with MiXCR, one entry per CDR3 protein. The data show around 1.7 million distinct CDR3 sequences, with approximately 28% seen just once and about 7.7% held by the top ten. Sequenced: blood. These receptors came from a woman aged 25 to 39 in good health. CDR3s include the opening cysteine and the closing phenylalanine or tryptophan. Fields, in order: V gene, CDR3 protein.

TRBV7-2	CASSTAGQFGQYF
TRBV7-2	CANSFARGQETQYF
TRBV10-3	CAISGTSGGVSSYEQYF
TRBV28	CASRSGGSGYEQYF
TRBV20-1	CSAPRSADTQYF
TRBV4-1	CASSQEPGQGRTQYF
TRBV6-6	CASSKLAANEQFF
TRBV20-1	CSARLGPSPDTQYF
TRBV4-1	CASSQDRVGGNEQFF
TRBV6-1	CASSSYTGTSGYNEQFF
TRBV4-2	CASSQDTGSNSYEQYF